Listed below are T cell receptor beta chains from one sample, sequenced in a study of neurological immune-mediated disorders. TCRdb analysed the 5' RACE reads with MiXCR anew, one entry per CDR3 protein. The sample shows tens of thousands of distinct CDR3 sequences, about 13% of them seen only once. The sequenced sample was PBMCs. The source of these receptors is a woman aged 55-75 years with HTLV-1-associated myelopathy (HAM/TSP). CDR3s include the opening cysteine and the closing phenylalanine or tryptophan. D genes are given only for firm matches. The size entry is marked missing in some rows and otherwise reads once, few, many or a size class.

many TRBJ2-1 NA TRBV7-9 CASSLALGDSYNEQFF TGTGCCAGCAGCTTAGCGTTGGGGGACTCCTACAATGAGCAGTTCTTC
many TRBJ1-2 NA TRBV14 CASSQDRLPGYTF TGTGCCAGCAGCCAAGATAGGCTGCCCGGCTACACCTTC
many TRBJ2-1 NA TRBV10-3 CAISGKGKDEQFF TGTGCCATCAGCGGGAAGGGGAAGGATGAGCAGTTCTTC
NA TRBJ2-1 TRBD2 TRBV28 CASSFLSGAEQFF TGTGCCAGCAGTTTCCTGAGCGGGGCTGAGCAGTTCTTC
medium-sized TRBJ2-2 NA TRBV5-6 CASSLGQTNTGELFF TGTGCCAGCAGCCTAGGACAGACCAACACCGGGGAGCTGTTTTTT
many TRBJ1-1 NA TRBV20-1 CSARAAGPNTEAFF TGCAGTGCTAGAGCGGCCGGGCCGAACACTGAAGCTTTCTTT
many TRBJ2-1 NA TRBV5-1 CASSGGWGNEQFF TGCGCCAGCAGTGGAGGCTGGGGCAATGAGCAGTTCTTC
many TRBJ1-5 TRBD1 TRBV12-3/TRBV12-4 CASMSRQGGRQPQHF TGTGCCAGCATGAGTCGACAGGGAGGAAGACAGCCCCAGCATTTT
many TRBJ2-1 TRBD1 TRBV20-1 CSAFGTGNSYEQFF TGCAGTGCCTTCGGGACAGGGAATAGTTATGAGCAGTTCTTC
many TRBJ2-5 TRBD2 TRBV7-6 CASSHRLADETQYF TGTGCCAGCAGCCATAGACTAGCTGACGAGACCCAGTACTTC
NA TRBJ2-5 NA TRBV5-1 CASSDTLWRQALQETQYF TGCGCCAGCAGCGACACCCTCTGGAGACAGGCCCTCCAAGAGACCCAGTACTTC
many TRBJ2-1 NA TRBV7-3 CASSFSLYNEQFF TGTGCCAGCAGCTTTTCCTTATACAATGAGCAGTTCTTC
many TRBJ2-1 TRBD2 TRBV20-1 CSAKPTSGNYNEQFF TGCAGTGCTAAACCGACTAGCGGGAATTACAATGAGCAGTTCTTC
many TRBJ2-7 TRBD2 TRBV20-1 CSARDQWALAGNVEQYF TGCAGTGCTAGAGATCAGTGGGCGCTAGCGGGAAATGTCGAGCAGTACTTC
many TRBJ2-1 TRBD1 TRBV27 CASTLRGLGGEQFF TGTGCCAGCACTCTGAGGGGGCTAGGAGGTGAGCAGTTCTTC
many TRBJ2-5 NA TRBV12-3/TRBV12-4 CASSLGGGGETQYF TGTGCCAGCAGTTTAGGGGGGGGCGGGGAGACCCAGTACTTC
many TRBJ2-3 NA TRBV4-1 CASSQESDTQYF TGCGCCAGCAGCCAAGAATCAGATACGCAGTATTTT
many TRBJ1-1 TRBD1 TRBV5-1 CASSLTGAGVNTEAFF TGCGCCAGCAGCTTGACAGGGGCCGGCGTGAACACTGAAGCTTTCTTT
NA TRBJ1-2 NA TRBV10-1 CASSEQGRYGYTF TGTGCCAGTAGTGAACAGGGTCGCTATGGCTACACCTTC
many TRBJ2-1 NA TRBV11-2 CASSDSGYNEQFF TGTGCCAGCAGCGATAGCGGTTACAATGAGCAGTTCTTC
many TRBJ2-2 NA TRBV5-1 CASSPSGYTGELFF TGCGCCAGCAGCCCAAGCGGGTACACCGGGGAGCTGTTTTTT
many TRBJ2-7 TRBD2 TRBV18 CASTMGTSYEQYF TGTGCCAGCACCATGGGGACTAGCTACGAGCAGTACTTC
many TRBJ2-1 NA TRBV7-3 CASSYLGLHEQFF TGTGCCAGCAGCTACCTGGGACTTCATGAGCAGTTCTTC
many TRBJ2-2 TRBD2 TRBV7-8 CASSPGLPNTGELFF TGTGCCAGCAGCCCGGGACTACCGAACACCGGGGAGCTGTTTTTT
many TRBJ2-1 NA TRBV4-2 CASSQGQADNEQFF TGTGCCAGCAGCCAAGGTCAAGCGGACAATGAGCAGTTCTTC
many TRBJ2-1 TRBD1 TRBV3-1 CASSQRTGGNEQFF TGTGCCAGCAGCCAAAGGACAGGGGGCAATGAGCAGTTCTTC
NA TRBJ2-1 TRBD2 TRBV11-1 CASSHTSPQGLAGNEQFF TGTGCCAGCAGCCACACATCCCCCCAGGGACTAGCGGGCAATGAGCAGTTCTTC
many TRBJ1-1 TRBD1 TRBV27 CASSLSQGAVTEAFF TGTGCCAGCAGTTTAAGCCAGGGGGCAGTCACTGAAGCTTTCTTT
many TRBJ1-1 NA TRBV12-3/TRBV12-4 CASNTYPGAEAFF TGTGCCAGCAATACTTATCCGGGGGCTGAAGCTTTCTTT
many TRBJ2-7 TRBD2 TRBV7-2 CASSLELAAYEQYF TGTGCCAGCAGCTTAGAACTAGCGGCCTACGAGCAGTACTTC
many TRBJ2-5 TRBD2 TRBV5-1 CASRWLAGEAETQYF TGCGCCAGCCGTTGGTTAGCGGGAGAGGCAGAGACCCAGTACTTC
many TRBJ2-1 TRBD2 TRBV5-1 CASSRGTSGDNEQFF TGCGCCAGCAGCCGCGGGACTAGCGGTGACAATGAGCAGTTCTTC
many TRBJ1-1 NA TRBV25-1 CASSEYHRDTEAFF TGTGCCAGCAGTGAATATCACAGGGACACTGAAGCTTTCTTT
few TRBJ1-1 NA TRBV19 CASSTNKYRRPLNTEAFF TGTGCCAGTAGTACAAACAAATACAGGCGACCGCTGAACACTGAAGCTTTCTTT
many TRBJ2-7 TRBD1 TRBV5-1 CASSGGQGWEQYF TGCGCCAGCAGCGGGGGACAGGGTTGGGAGCAGTACTTC
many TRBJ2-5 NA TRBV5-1 CASGIQETQYF TGCGCCAGCGGCATCCAAGAGACCCAGTACTTC
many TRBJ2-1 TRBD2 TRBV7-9 CASSLSGTSGRNEQFF TGTGCCAGCAGCTTATCCGGGACTAGCGGGAGGAATGAGCAGTTCTTC
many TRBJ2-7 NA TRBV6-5 CASSFDKIGYEQYF TGTGCCAGCAGTTTTGACAAGATCGGCTACGAGCAGTACTTC
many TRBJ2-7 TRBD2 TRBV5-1 CASSTLSGREEQYF TGCGCCAGCAGCACGCTTAGCGGGAGGGAGGAGCAGTACTTC
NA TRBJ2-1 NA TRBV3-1 CASSRGGRSGLKQFF TGTGCCAGCAGCCGAGGCGGAAGAAGCGGGCTTAAGCAGTTCTTC
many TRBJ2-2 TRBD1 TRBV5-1 CASSFTGTGGTGELFF TGCGCCAGCAGCTTTACCGGGACAGGGGGCACCGGGGAGCTGTTTTTT
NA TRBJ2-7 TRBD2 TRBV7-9 CASMGLAAYEQYF TGTGCCAGCATGGGACTAGCGGCCTACGAGCAGTACTTC
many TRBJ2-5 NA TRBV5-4 CASSLGDAGSQTQYF TGTGCCAGCAGCTTGGGGGACGCCGGCAGTCAGACCCAGTACTTC
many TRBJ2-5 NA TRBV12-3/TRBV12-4 CASSTQGGETQYF TGTGCCAGCAGTACTCAGGGTGGAGAGACCCAGTACTTC
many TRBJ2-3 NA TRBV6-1 CASSEARDFYSDTQYF TGTGCCAGCAGTGAAGCACGTGATTTCTACTCAGATACGCAGTATTTT
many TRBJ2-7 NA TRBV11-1 CASSSFKDGNYEQYF TGTGCCAGCAGCTCTTTTAAGGACGGAAATTACGAGCAGTACTTC
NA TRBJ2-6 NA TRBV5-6 CASSINSGANVLTF TGTGCCAGCAGCATAAACTCTGGGGCCAACGTCCTGACTTTC
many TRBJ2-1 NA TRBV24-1 CATSDRTILANEQFF TGTGCCACCAGTGACCGAACAATCCTAGCGAATGAGCAGTTCTTC
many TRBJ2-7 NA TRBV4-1 CASSQDELSYEQYF TGCGCCAGCAGCCAAGATGAATTATCCTACGAGCAGTACTTC